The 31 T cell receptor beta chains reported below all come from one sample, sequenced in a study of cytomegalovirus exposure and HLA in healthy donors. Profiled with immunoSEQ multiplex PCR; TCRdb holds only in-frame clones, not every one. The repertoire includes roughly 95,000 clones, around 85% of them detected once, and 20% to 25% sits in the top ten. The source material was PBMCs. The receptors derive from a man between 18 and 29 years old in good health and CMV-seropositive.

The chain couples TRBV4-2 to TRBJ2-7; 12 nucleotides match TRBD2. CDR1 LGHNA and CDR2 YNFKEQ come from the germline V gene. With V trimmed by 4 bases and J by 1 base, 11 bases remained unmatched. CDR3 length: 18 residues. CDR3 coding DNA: TGTGCCAGCAGCCCACTAAACCAACTAGCGGGAGGATCCTACGAGCAGTACTTC. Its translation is CASSPLNQLAGGSYEQYF.

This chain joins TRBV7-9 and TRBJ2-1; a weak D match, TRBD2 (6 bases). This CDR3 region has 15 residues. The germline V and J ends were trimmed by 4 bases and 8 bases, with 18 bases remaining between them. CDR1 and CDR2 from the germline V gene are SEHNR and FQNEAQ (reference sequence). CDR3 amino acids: CASSWTTSTGDEQFF. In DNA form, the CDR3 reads TGTGCCAGCAGCTGGACTACCTCTACGGGAGATGAGCAGTTCTTC. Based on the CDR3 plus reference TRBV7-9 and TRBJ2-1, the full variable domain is DTGVSQNPRHKITKRGQNVTFRCDPISEHNRLYWYRQTLGQGPEFLTYFQNEAQLEKSRLLSDRFSAERPKGSFSTLEIQRTEQGDSAMYLCASSWTTSTGDEQFFGPGTRLTVL.

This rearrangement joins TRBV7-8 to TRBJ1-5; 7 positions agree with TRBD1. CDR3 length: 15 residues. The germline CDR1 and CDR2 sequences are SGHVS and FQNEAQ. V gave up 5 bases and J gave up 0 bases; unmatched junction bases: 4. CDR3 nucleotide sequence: TGTGCCAGCAGCCAAGACAGGGCTAGCAATCAGCCCCAGCATTTT. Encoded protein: CASSQDRASNQPQHF.

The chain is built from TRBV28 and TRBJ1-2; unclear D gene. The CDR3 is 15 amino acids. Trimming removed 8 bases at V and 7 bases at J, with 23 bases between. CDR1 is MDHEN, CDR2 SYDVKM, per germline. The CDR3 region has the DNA TGTGCCAGCTCATTTGTCGGTTTAGCGAGAGGTGGCTACACCTTC. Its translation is CASSFVGLARGGYTF.

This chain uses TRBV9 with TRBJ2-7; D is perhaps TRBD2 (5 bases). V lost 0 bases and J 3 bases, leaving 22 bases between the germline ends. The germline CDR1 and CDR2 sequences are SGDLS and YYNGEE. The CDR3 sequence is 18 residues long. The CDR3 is CASSVDEEAQLAFYEQYV. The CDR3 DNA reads TGTGCCAGCAGCGTAGATGAGGAGGCCCAGTTGGCCTTCTACGAGCAGTACGTC.

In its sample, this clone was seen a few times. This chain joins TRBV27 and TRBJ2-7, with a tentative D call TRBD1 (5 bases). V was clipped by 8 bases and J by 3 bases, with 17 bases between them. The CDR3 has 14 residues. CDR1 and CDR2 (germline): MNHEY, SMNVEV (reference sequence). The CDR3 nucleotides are TGTGCCAGCCGCCCTCGTTTCAGGGACTACGAGCAGTACTTC. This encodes CASRPRFRDYEQYF.

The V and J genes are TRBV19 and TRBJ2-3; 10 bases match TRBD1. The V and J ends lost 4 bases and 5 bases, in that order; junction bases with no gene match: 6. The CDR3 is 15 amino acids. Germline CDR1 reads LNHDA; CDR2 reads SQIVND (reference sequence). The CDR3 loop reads CASSTGTGVKDTQYF. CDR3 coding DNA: TGTGCCAGTAGTACCGGGACAGGGGTGAAAGATACGCAGTATTTT.

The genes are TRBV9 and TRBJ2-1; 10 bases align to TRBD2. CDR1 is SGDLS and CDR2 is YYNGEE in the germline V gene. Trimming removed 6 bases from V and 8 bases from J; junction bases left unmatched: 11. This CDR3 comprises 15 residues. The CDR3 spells CASTLTASGSDEQFF. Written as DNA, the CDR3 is TGTGCCAGCACCCTTACGGCTAGCGGGAGTGATGAGCAGTTCTTC.

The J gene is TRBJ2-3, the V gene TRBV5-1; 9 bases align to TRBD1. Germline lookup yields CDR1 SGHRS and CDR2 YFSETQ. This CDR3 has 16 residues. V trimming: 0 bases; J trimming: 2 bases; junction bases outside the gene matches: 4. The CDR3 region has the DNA TGCGCCAGCAGCTTGGCGGGACAGGGATACACAGATACGCAGTATTTT. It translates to CASSLAGQGYTDTQYF. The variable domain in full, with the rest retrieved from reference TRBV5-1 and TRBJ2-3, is KAGVTQTPRYLIKTRGQQVTLSCSPISGHRSVSWYQQTPGQGLQFLFEYFSETQRNKGNFPGRFSGRQFSNSRSEMNVSTLELGDSALYLCASSLAGQGYTDTQYFGPGTRLTVL.

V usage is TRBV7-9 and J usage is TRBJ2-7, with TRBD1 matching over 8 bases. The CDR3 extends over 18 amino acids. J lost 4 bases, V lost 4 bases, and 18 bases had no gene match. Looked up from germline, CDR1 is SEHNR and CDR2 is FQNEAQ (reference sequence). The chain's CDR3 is CASSSSITRGPSTYEQYF. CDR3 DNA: TGTGCCAGCAGCTCGAGCATTACCAGGGGGCCTTCCACTTACGAGCAGTACTTC.

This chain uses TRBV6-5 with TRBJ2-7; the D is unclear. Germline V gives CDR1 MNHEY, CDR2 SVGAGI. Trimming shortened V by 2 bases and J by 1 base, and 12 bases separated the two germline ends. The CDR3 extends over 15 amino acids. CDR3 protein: CASSYGPKQSYEQYF. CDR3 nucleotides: TGTGCCAGCAGTTACGGGCCCAAACAGTCCTACGAGCAGTACTTC.

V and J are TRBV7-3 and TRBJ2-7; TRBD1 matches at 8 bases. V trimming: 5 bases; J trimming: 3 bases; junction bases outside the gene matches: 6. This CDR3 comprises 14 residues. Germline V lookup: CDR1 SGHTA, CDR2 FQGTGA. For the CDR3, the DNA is TGTGCCAGCAGCCCCGGGACAGGCAACTACGAGCAGTACTTC. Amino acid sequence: CASSPGTGNYEQYF.

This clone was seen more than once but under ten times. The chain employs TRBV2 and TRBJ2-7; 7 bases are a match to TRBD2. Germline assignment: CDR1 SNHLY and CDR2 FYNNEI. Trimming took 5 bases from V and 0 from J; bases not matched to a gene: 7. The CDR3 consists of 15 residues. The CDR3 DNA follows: TGTGCCAGCAGTCCCCGAGGGAGGGTCTCCTACGAGCAGTACTTC. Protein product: CASSPRGRVSYEQYF.

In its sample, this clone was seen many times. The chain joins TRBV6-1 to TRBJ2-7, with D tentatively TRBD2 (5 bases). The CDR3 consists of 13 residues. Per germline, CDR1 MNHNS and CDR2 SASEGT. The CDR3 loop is CAISEGPGYEQYV. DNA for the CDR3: TGTGCCATCAGTGAGGGCCCGGGGTACGAGCAGTACGTC.

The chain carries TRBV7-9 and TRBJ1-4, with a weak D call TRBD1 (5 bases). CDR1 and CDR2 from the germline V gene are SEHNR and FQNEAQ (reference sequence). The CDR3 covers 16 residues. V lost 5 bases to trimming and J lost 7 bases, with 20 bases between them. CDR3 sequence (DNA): TGTGCCAGCAGCCCCCACGCCAGGGCGGAGGGTGAAAAACTGTTTTTT. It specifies CASSPHARAEGEKLFF.

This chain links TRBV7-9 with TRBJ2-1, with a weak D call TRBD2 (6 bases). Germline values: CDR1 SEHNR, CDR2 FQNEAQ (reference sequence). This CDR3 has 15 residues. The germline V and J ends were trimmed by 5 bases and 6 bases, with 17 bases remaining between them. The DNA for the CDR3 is TGTGCCAGCAGCCCCTTCTTAAGGGGAGGCAATGAGCAGTTCTTC. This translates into CASSPFLRGGNEQFF.

The CDR3: CASSLVAREQFF. In DNA form, the CDR3 reads TGTGCCAGCAGCTTAGTGGCCAGGGAGCAGTTCTTC. The chain has TRBV7-9 and TRBJ2-1; D remains ambiguous. V shed 1 base and J shed 10 bases, with 8 bases lying between them. Germline V CDR1 and CDR2: SEHNR, FQNEAQ (reference sequence). This CDR3 comprises 12 residues. The full variable domain, with the rest looked up from reference TRBV7-9 and TRBJ2-1, is DTGVSQNPRHKITKRGQNVTFRCDPISEHNRLYWYRQTLGQGPEFLTYFQNEAQLEKSRLLSDRFSAERPKGSFSTLEIQRTEQGDSAMYLCASSLVAREQFFGPGTRLTVL.

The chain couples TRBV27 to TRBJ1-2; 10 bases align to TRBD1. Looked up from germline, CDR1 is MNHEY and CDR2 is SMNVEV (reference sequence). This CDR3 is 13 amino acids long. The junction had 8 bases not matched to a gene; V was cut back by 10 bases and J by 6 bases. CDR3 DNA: TGTGCCACCAGGGACAGGGGCCCCGATGGCTACACCTTC. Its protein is CATRDRGPDGYTF.

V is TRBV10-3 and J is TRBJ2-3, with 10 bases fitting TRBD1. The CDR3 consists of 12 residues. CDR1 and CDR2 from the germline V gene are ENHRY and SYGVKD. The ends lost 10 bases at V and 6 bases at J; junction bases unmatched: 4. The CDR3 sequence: CATGTGADTQYF. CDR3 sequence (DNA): TGTGCCACCGGGACAGGGGCGGATACGCAGTATTTT.

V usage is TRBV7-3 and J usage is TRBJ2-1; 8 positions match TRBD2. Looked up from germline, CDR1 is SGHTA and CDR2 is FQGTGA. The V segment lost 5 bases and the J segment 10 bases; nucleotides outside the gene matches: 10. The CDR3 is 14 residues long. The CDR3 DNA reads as TGTGCCAGCAGCGGTACTAGCGGCCAAGGGGAGCAGTTCTTC. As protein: CASSGTSGQGEQFF.

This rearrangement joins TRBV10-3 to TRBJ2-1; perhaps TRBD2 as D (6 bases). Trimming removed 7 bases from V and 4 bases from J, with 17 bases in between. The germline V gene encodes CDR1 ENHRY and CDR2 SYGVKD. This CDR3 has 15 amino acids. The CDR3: CAITGTQHGYNEQFF. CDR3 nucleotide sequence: TGTGCCATCACCGGGACTCAACATGGGTACAATGAGCAGTTCTTC.

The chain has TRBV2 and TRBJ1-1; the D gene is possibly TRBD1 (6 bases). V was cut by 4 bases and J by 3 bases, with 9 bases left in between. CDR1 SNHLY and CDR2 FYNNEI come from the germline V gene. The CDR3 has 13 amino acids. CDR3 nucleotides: TGTGCCAGCAGTGGGCGGGGGCACACTGAAGCTTTCTTT. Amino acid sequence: CASSGRGHTEAFF.

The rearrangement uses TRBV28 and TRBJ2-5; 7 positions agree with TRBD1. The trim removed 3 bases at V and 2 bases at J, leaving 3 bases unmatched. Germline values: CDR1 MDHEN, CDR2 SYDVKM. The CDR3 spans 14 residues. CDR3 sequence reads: CASSLDRLQETQYF. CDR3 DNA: TGTGCCAGCAGTTTGGACAGGCTTCAAGAGACCCAGTACTTC.

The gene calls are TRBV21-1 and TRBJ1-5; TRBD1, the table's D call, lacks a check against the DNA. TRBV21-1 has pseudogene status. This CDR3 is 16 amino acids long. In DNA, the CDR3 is TGTGCCAGCAGCAAAGTTGACAGGGGAATGAATCAGCCCCAGCATTTT. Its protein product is CASSKVDRGMNQPQHF.

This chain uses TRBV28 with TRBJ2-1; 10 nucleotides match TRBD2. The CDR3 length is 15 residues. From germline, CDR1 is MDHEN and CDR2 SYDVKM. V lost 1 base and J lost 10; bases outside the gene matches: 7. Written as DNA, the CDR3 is TGTGCCAGCAGTTTATTCAGCGGGAGGGCCGGCGAGCAGTTCTTC. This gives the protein CASSLFSGRAGEQFF.

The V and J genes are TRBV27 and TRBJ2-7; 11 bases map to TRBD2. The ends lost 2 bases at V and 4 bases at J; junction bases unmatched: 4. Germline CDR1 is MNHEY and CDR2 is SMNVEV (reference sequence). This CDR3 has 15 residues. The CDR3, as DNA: TGTGCCAGCAGTTTACTAGCGGGAGGATCTTACGAGCAGTACTTC. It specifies CASSLLAGGSYEQYF.

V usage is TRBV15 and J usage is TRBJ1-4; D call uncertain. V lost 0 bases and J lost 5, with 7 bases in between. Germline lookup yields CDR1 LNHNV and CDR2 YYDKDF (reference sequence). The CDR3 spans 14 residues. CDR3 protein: CATSREQVNEKLFF. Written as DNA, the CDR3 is TGTGCCACCAGCAGAGAGCAGGTGAATGAAAAACTGTTTTTT.

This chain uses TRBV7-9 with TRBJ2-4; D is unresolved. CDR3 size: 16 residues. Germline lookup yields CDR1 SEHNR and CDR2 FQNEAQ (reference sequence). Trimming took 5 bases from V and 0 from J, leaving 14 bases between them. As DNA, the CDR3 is TGTGCCAGCAGCCAAGTGGGCCCTCTAGCCAAAAACATTCAGTACTTC. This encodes CASSQVGPLAKNIQYF.

The CDR3: CASSLDRLPNEQFF. CDR3 in DNA: TGTGCCAGCAGTCTGGACAGGTTACCCAATGAGCAGTTCTTC. The chain combines TRBV6-1 with TRBJ2-1, with 7 positions matching TRBD1. Germline lookup yields CDR1 MNHNS and CDR2 SASEGT. This CDR3 has 14 amino acids. The trim removed 5 bases at V and 6 bases at J, leaving 7 bases unmatched.

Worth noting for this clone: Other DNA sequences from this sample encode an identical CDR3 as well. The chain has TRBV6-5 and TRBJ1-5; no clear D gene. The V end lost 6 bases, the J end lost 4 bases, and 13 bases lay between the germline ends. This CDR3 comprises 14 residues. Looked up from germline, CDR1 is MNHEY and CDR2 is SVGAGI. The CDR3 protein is CASRTGGRNQPQHF. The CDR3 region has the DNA TGTGCCAGCAGAACCGGAGGGAGGAATCAGCCCCAGCATTTT.

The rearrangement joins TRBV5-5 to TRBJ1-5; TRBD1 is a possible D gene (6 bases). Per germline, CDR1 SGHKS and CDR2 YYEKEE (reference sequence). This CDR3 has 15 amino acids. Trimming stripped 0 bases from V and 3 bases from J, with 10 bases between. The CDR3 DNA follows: TGTGCCAGCAGCTTGGGCCCAGGGGTCAATCAGCCCCAGCATTTT. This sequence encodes CASSLGPGVNQPQHF.